The 9 T cell receptor beta chains listed next were all sequenced from one sample in a study of Graves' ophthalmopathy and Graves' hyperthyroidism. Using RNA transcripts, the TCR beta CDR3 regions were amplified. First-round RT-PCR relied on HTBI primers, and a second-round multiplex PCR came next. TCRdb reprocessed the multiplex PCR reads with MiXCR, giving one entry per CDR3 protein. The data hold under 350,000 distinct CDR3 sequences, with 15% to 20% observed a single time. Sequences were obtained from peripheral blood. The source is an adult man with Graves' ophthalmopathy.

This clonotype was observed at least ten times. The chain has TRBV4-3 and TRBJ1-1, with D uncertain. The CDR3 spans 15 residues. Germline lookup yields CDR1 LGHNA and CDR2 YSLEER. Between the trimmed V and J ends, which lost 0 bases and 1 base, there was a span of 9 bases. CDR3 nucleotides: TGCGCCAGCAGCCAAGACCATGACGGGAACACTGAAGCTTTCTTT. Its protein product is CASSQDHDGNTEAFF.

The chain combines TRBV6-2 or TRBV6-3 with TRBJ2-2; 10 bases line up with TRBD2. The V and J ends lost 4 bases and 4 bases, in that order; junction bases with no gene match: 6. The germline V gene has CDR1 MNHEY and CDR2 SVGEGT. This CDR3 region has 16 residues. This CDR3 reads CASSLGLADITGELFF. CDR3 sequence (DNA): TGTGCCAGCAGTTTAGGACTAGCGGATATCACCGGGGAGCTGTTTTTT.

This clonotype was seen repeatedly, ten times or more. This chain connects TRBV6-5 to TRBJ1-5; a possible D gene is TRBD1 (5 bases). Germline V CDR1 and CDR2: MNHEY, SVGAGI. There are 15 residues in the CDR3. V lost 0 bases, J lost 2 bases, and 8 bases lay in between. CDR3 protein: CASSYSARGNQPQHF. CDR3 coding DNA: TGTGCCAGCAGTTACTCCGCCAGGGGCAATCAGCCCCAGCATTTT.

To note about this clonotype: The junction does not match germline at one end; this may be a read error. The J gene is TRBJ1-1, the V gene TRBV5-1; possible D gene TRBD1, 5 bases. This CDR3 spans 14 amino acids. Germline CDR1 SGHRS, CDR2 YFSETQ. In DNA form, the CDR3 reads TGCGCCAGCAGCTTTCGGGGGAGTGACACTGAAGCTTGCTTT. It codes for CASSFRGSDTEACF.

This clonotype has a handful of counts. The chain employs TRBV13 and TRBJ2-2; possibly TRBD2 for D (5 bases). Trimming took off 2 bases at V and 8 bases at J, with 18 bases between the two ends. The V gene's germline CDR1 is PRHDT and CDR2 FYEKMQ (reference sequence). The CDR3 has 16 amino acids. In DNA, the CDR3 is TGTGCCAGCAGCTTACCCGGGCGGGCTTTGCTTGGGGAGCTGTTTTTT. It translates to CASSLPGRALLGELFF.

As regards this clonotype: This may stem from a read error, because a much larger clone lies one nucleotide away. The chain links TRBV7-8 to TRBJ2-1, with D possibly matching TRBD2 (6 bases). Germline assignment: CDR1 SGHVS and CDR2 FQNEAQ. This CDR3 is built from 16 residues. The CDR3, as DNA: TGTGCCAGCAGCCCAGCCCGGCGGGAAATGCACAATGAGCAGATCTTC. Protein sequence: CASSPARREMHNEQIF.

This clonotype was recorded many times. This rearrangement joins TRBV30 to TRBJ2-5; D may correspond to TRBD1 or TRBD2 (5 bases each). This CDR3 has 13 residues. Trimming pared 6 bases from V and 1 base from J, leaving 12 bases between. Germline assignment: CDR1 GTSNPN and CDR2 SVGIG (reference sequence). CDR3 nucleotide sequence: TGTGCCTGCGACCCAGGGACCCAAGAGACCCAGTACTTC. It codes for CACDPGTQETQYF. Drawing the rest from reference TRBV30 and TRBJ2-5, the complete variable domain is SQTIHQWPATLVQPVGSPLSLECTVEGTSNPNLYWYRQAAGRGLQLLFYSVGIGQISSEVPQNLSASRPQDRQFILSSKKLLLSDSGFYLCACDPGTQETQYFGPGTRLLVL.

This clonotype has at least ten counts. The rearrangement uses TRBV30 and TRBJ2-5; maybe TRBD1 (6 bases). Trimming pared 8 bases from V and 7 bases from J, leaving 20 bases between. CDR3 length: 13 residues. CDR1 GTSNPN and CDR2 SVGIG come from the germline V gene (reference sequence). The CDR3 is CASRDILWGTQYF. CDR3 nucleotides: TGTGCCAGCCGGGACATACTTTGGGGGACCCAGTACTTC.

Many counts were recorded for this clonotype. The chain has TRBV7-9 and TRBJ2-5; TRBD1 might be the D (5 bases). CDR1 and CDR2 from the germline V gene are SEHNR and FQNEAQ (reference sequence). V lost 5 bases and J 3 bases, leaving 10 bases between the germline ends. This CDR3 has 13 residues. The DNA for the CDR3 is TGTGCCAGCAGCCCAGGGAATGAAGAGACCCAGTACTTC. Translation gives CASSPGNEETQYF.